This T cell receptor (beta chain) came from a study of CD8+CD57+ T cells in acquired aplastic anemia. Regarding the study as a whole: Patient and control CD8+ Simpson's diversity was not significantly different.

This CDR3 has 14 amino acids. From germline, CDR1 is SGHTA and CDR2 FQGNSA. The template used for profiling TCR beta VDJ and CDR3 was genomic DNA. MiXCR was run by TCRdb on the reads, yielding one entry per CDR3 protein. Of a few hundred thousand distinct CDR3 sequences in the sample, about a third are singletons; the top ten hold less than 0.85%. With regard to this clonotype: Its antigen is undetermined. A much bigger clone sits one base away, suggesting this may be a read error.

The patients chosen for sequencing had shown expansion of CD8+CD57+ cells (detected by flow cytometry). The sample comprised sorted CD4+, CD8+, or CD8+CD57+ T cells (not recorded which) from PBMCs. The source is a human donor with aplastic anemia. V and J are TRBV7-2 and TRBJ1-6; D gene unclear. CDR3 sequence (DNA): TGTGCCAACAGCTTAGTACAGATAAATTCACCCCTCCACTTT. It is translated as CANSLVQINSPLHF. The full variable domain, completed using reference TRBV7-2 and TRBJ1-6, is GAGVSQSPSNKVTEKGKDVELRCDPISGHTALYWYRQSLGQGLEFLIYFQGNSAPDKSGLPSDRFSAERTGGSVSTLTIQRTQQEDSAVYLCANSLVQINSPLHFGNGTRLTVT.